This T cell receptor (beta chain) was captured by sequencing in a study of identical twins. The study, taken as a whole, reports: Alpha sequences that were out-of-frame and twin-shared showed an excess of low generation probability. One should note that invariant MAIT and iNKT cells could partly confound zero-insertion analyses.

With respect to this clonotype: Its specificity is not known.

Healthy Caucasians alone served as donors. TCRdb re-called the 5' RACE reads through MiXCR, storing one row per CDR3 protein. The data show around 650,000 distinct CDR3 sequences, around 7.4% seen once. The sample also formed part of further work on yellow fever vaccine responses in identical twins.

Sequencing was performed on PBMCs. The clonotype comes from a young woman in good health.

The CDR3 nucleotides read TGTGCCAGCAGCCAAGTAGGCAGTTCAAGCGTCTACGAGCAGTACTTC. Protein product: CASSQVGSSSVYEQYF. V gene TRBV4-2 combines with J gene TRBJ2-7; D gene uncertain. Germline V CDR1 and CDR2: LGHNA, YNFKEQ. The germline V and J ends were trimmed by 1 base and 3 bases, with 16 bases remaining between them. The CDR3 is 16 residues long.